The 29 T cell receptor beta chains below come from one sample, sequenced in a study of T cells in Graves' hyperthyroidism and ophthalmopathy. RNA transcripts were the template for amplifying TCR beta CDR3 regions. A first-round RT-PCR of the TCR CDR3 used the HTBI primer set. Each CDR3 protein gets one entry after TCRdb re-called the multiplex PCR reads with MiXCR. The data hold about 210,000 distinct CDR3 sequences, with under 20% observed a single time. The sequenced sample was blood. These receptors came from a man aged 45-65 years with Graves' hyperthyroidism.

This clonotype has only a few counts. The rearrangement joins TRBV27 to TRBJ2-7, with TRBD2 identical over 9 bases. The CDR3 contains 15 residues. Germline V lookup: CDR1 MNHEY, CDR2 SMNVEV (reference sequence). Trimming cost V 5 bases and J 3 bases; bases outside gene matches: 8. This CDR3 is CASSPPSGAIYEQYF. In nucleotides, the CDR3 is TGTGCCAGCAGTCCCCCTAGCGGGGCCATCTACGAGCAGTACTTC.

This clonotype is a singleton in its sample. CDR3 protein: CASSSGQWNQPQHF. The CDR3 bases are TGTGCCAGTAGTTCCGGACAGTGGAATCAGCCCCAGCATTTT. The V call is TRBV19, the J call TRBJ1-5, with D possibly matching TRBD1 (6 bases). CDR3 length: 14 residues. Trimming pared 5 bases from V and 4 bases from J, leaving 12 bases between. Germline loops: CDR1 LNHDA, CDR2 SQIVND (reference sequence).

This clonotype has ten or more counts. This chain joins TRBV28 and TRBJ2-7, with TRBD2 as a possible D gene (7 bases). Germline V gives CDR1 MDHEN, CDR2 SYDVKM. V shed 5 bases and J shed 2 bases, with 16 bases lying between them. This CDR3 has 15 amino acids. The CDR3 sequence is CASSPPREGAYEQYF. DNA for the CDR3: TGTGCCAGCAGTCCCCCGAGGGAGGGGGCCTACGAGCAGTACTTC.

Many counts were recorded for this clonotype. The chain uses TRBV12-3 or TRBV12-4 and TRBJ2-3; D unclear. This CDR3 spans 14 amino acids. V lost 6 bases and J 3 bases, leaving 13 bases between the germline ends. This CDR3 reads CASRRLQETDTQYF. The CDR3 DNA follows: TGTGCCAGCAGGCGTCTTCAGGAGACAGATACGCAGTATTTT.

The chain employs TRBV20-1 and TRBJ2-3, with TRBD1 matching over 10 bases. V lost 5 bases and J lost 5; bases outside the gene matches: 1. From germline, CDR1 is DFQATT and CDR2 SNEGSKA (reference sequence). This CDR3 spans 12 amino acids. This CDR3 reads CSAWDRGDTQYF. CDR3 in DNA: TGCAGTGCTTGGGACAGGGGAGATACGCAGTATTTT.

This clonotype was counted between two and nine times. As DNA, the CDR3 is TGTGCCAGCAGTTATACTGCCTCTGGGGCCAACGTCCTGACTTTC. Residues: CASSYTASGANVLTF. The chain uses TRBV6-5 and TRBJ2-6; the D is unclear. The ends were cut back, 3 bases at V and 0 bases at J, with 6 bases in the middle. The CDR3 loop spans 15 amino acids. Germline V CDR1 and CDR2: MNHEY, SVGAGI.

This clonotype was seen only a few times. The V gene is TRBV11-2, the J gene TRBJ1-1; a possible D gene is TRBD1 (6 bases). Germline loops: CDR1 SGHAT, CDR2 FQNNGV. The CDR3 covers 15 residues. V was shortened by 1 base and J by 6 bases, with 15 bases between the two germline ends. The CDR3 is CASSLVSGGASEAFF. In DNA, the CDR3 is TGTGCCAGCAGCTTAGTTAGCGGGGGGGCCTCTGAAGCTTTCTTT.

The chain employs TRBV6-5 and TRBJ2-1; 16 bases align to TRBD2. CDR3 length: 19 amino acids. The V segment lost 2 bases and the J segment 2 bases; nucleotides outside the gene matches: 6. The germline gives CDR1 MNHEY, CDR2 SVGAGI. The CDR3 DNA sequence: TGTGCCAGCAGTTACCACGGGGGGACTAGCGGGAGGGCCTACAATGAGCAGTTCTTC. It encodes CASSYHGGTSGRAYNEQFF.

The gene calls are TRBV7-9 and TRBJ1-6; weak D call: TRBD1 (5 bases). The CDR3 contains 15 residues. Germline V gene sequence: CDR1 SEHNR, CDR2 FQNEAQ (reference sequence). Trimming shortened V by 1 base and J by 8 bases, and 12 bases separated the two germline ends. In DNA form, the CDR3 reads TGTGCCAGCAGCTTAGGGCAGGGCGGCGATTCACCCCTCCACTTT. Encoded protein: CASSLGQGGDSPLHF.

This chain connects TRBV12-3 or TRBV12-4 to TRBJ2-2; 11 nucleotides match TRBD2. The CDR3 spans 16 residues. Losses at the gene ends were 2 bases for V and 7 bases for J; bases not matched to a gene: 6. The CDR3 protein is CASSLKLAGVVGELFF. CDR3 in DNA: TGTGCCAGCAGTTTAAAACTAGCGGGAGTGGTCGGGGAGCTGTTTTTT.

The chain employs TRBV28 and TRBJ2-1; TRBD2 matches 9 bases. The germline CDR1 and CDR2 sequences are MDHEN and SYDVKM. The CDR3 sequence is 17 residues long. J was trimmed by 2 bases and V by 5 bases; bases with no gene match: 10. The chain's CDR3 is CASSPEEGGRAYNEQFF. The CDR3 nucleotides are TGTGCCAGCAGTCCGGAGGAGGGCGGGAGGGCCTACAATGAGCAGTTCTTC.

This clonotype was counted ten times or more. The chain has TRBV2 and TRBJ1-4; D possibly corresponds to TRBD1 (6 bases). This CDR3 is 13 amino acids long. In germline, CDR1 is SNHLY, CDR2 FYNNEI. V was clipped by 10 bases and J by 10 bases, with 19 bases between them. The CDR3 DNA reads TGTGCCACCTCCGACAGGCGTGGTGGAAAACTGTTTTTT. As protein: CATSDRRGGKLFF.

In this sample, this clonotype turned up many times. J is TRBJ2-7 and V is TRBV2; 7 bases fit TRBD1. The J segment lost 1 base and the V segment lost 4 bases, leaving 4 bases of the junction unmatched. The V gene's germline CDR1 is SNHLY and CDR2 FYNNEI. CDR3 size: 14 residues. For the CDR3, the DNA is TGTGCCAGCAGTGGGACAGGCCGATCCTACGAGCAGTACTTC. As protein: CASSGTGRSYEQYF. Based on the CDR3 plus reference TRBV2 and TRBJ2-7, the full variable domain is EPEVTQTPSHQVTQMGQEVILRCVPISNHLYFYWYRQILGQKVEFLVSFYNNEISEKSEIFDDQFSVERPDGSNFTLKIRSTKLEDSAMYFCASSGTGRSYEQYFGPGTRLTVT.

This clonotype was found many times. The chain couples TRBV10-1 to TRBJ2-7; 7 nucleotides align to TRBD2. Per the germline V gene, CDR1 is WNHNN and CDR2 is SYGVQD (reference sequence). Trimming removed 7 bases from V and 2 bases from J; junction bases left unmatched: 5. The CDR3 is made up of 13 amino acids. The CDR3 loop is CASIAGMPYEQYF. CDR3 nucleotides: TGCGCCAGCATAGCGGGTATGCCCTACGAGCAGTACTTC.

This rearrangement joins TRBV11-2 to TRBJ2-7; D call uncertain. The germline V gene encodes CDR1 SGHAT and CDR2 FQNNGV. V lost 1 base and J lost 6, with 10 bases in between. The CDR3 has 13 amino acids. The CDR3, as DNA: TGTGCCAGCAGCTTAGTCTGGGTCGGCGAGCAGTACTTC. It specifies CASSLVWVGEQYF.

V usage is TRBV28 and J usage is TRBJ2-7; D gene uncertain. Trimming removed 5 bases from V and 0 bases from J, with 11 bases in between. This CDR3 is 14 amino acids long. Per the germline V gene, CDR1 is MDHEN and CDR2 is SYDVKM. The CDR3 sequence is CASSEVFNSYEQYF. CDR3 sequence (DNA): TGTGCCAGCAGTGAAGTTTTCAACTCCTACGAGCAGTACTTC.

This clonotype was seen ten or more times. This chain connects TRBV10-3 to TRBJ2-7; 7 bases agree with TRBD2. The germline gives CDR1 ENHRY, CDR2 SYGVKD. Germline trimming cut 0 bases from V and 0 bases from J; bases unmatched to any gene: 8. The CDR3 totals 17 residues. CDR3 sequence (DNA): TGTGCCATCAGTGAGTCTGTGAGCGGGAACCACTCCTACGAGCAGTACTTC. Protein sequence: CAISESVSGNHSYEQYF.

This clonotype was detected ten times or more. The CDR3 sequence is CASSQEQEGGWYGYTF. CDR3 sequence (DNA): TGTGCCAGCAGCCAAGAACAAGAAGGGGGATGGTATGGCTACACCTTC. The J gene is TRBJ1-2, the V gene TRBV3-1; TRBD1 might be the D (6 bases). Per germline, CDR1 LGHDT and CDR2 YNNKEL (reference sequence). V was pared by 0 bases and J by 5 bases, with 16 bases between. The CDR3 is made up of 16 amino acids.

The chain recombines TRBV27 with TRBJ1-3, with D perhaps TRBD1 (6 bases). Germline V gene data show CDR1 as MNHEY and CDR2 as SMNVEV (reference sequence). V lost 0 bases, J lost 4 bases, and 10 bases lay in between. This CDR3 is 15 amino acids long. The CDR3 protein is CASSLSGAAGNTIYF. The DNA of the CDR3 is TGTGCCAGCAGTTTATCGGGGGCGGCGGGAAACACCATATATTTT.

This clonotype appeared many times. The rearrangement uses TRBV11-3 and TRBJ2-1, with 9 nucleotides matching TRBD2. This CDR3 is 16 amino acids long. Germline V gives CDR1 SGHNT, CDR2 YENEEA. J gave up 9 bases and V 7 bases, and 16 bases lay outside the gene matches. CDR3 amino acids: CASTPEELAGLGEQFF. The CDR3 nucleotides read TGTGCCAGCACCCCGGAGGAGCTAGCGGGATTAGGTGAGCAGTTCTTC.

To note about this clonotype: An end of the junction differs from the germline gene, which may be a read error. The chain combines TRBV19 with TRBJ1-5; weak D call: TRBD1 (5 bases). Germline lookup yields CDR1 LNHDA and CDR2 SQIVND (reference sequence). This CDR3 contains 15 residues. CDR3 nucleotide sequence: TGTGCAAGTATGGGGCTGACAAGGAACAATCAGCCCCAGCATTTT. This sequence encodes CASMGLTRNNQPQHF. Together with reference TRBV19 and TRBJ1-5, the CDR3 gives the full variable domain: DGGITQSPKYLFRKEGQNVTLSCEQNLNHDAMYWYRQDPGQGLRLIYYSQIVNDFQKGDIAEGYSVSREKKESFPLTVTSAQKNPTAFYLCASMGLTRNNQPQHFGDGTRLSIL.

The table lists this clonotype with a few counts. The chain links TRBV4-1 to TRBJ2-3; 9 bases map to TRBD2. This CDR3 is 17 amino acids long. Germline V gene lookup returns CDR1 MGHRA and CDR2 YSYEKL. Trimming cost V 1 base and J 4 bases; bases outside gene matches: 9. CDR3: CASSQVPPGLASDTQYF. CDR3 bases: TGCGCCAGCAGCCAAGTGCCCCCGGGACTAGCTTCAGATACGCAGTATTTT.

This clonotype has ten or more counts. The chain combines TRBV20-1 with TRBJ2-5; possibly TRBD1 for D (5 bases). This CDR3 has 11 amino acids. V was cut by 5 bases and J by 5 bases, with 9 bases left in between. Looked up from germline, CDR1 is DFQATT and CDR2 is SNEGSKA (reference sequence). The CDR3 region is CSARRAETQYF. CDR3 DNA: TGCAGTGCTCGCAGGGCCGAGACCCAGTACTTC.

The chain employs TRBV24-1 and TRBJ1-2; D remains unclear. The length of the CDR3 is 15 residues. CDR1 is KGHDR, CDR2 SFDVKD, per germline. With 6 bases removed from V and 4 bases from J, the gap between germline ends came to 17 bases. The CDR3 here is CATSPSPLDGYGYTF. The CDR3 bases are TGTGCCACCAGTCCATCCCCACTTGACGGCTATGGCTACACCTTC.

The chain joins TRBV28 to TRBJ2-1; possibly TRBD2 for D (6 bases). Per the germline V gene, CDR1 is MDHEN and CDR2 is SYDVKM. The V gene lost 6 bases and the J gene lost 7 bases, with 22 bases spanning the gap. The CDR3 is 16 residues long. In nucleotides, the CDR3 is TGTGCCAGCAGCCAAGTGGTAGGGACTTACTTGAATGAGCAGTTCTTC. Protein product: CASSQVVGTYLNEQFF.

J is TRBJ2-7 and V is TRBV7-2; the match to TRBD2 covers 9 bases. The CDR3 has 14 residues. J gave up 4 bases and V 4 bases, and 5 bases lay outside the gene matches. Germline V gene lookup returns CDR1 SGHTA and CDR2 FQGNSA. CDR3 in amino acids: CASSSGSGSYEQYF. The CDR3 DNA follows: TGTGCCAGCAGCTCAGGTAGCGGGAGTTACGAGCAGTACTTC.

The V gene is TRBV7-9, the J gene TRBJ1-4; D unresolved. CDR1 SEHNR and CDR2 FQNEAQ come from the germline V gene (reference sequence). Trimming left V 5 bases short and J 7 bases short, with 17 bases between. This CDR3 is 15 amino acids long. Written as DNA, the CDR3 is TGTGCCAGCAGCATACCGGGCTCTGGAGGTGAAAAACTGTTTTTT. Translating it yields CASSIPGSGGEKLFF.

This clonotype was seen more than once but under ten times. It is likely a read error, because the conserved phenylalanine at the end of the CDR3 is missing. The chain carries TRBV11-2 and TRBJ2-7; 7 nucleotides match TRBD1. Trimming cost V 5 bases and J 0 bases; bases outside gene matches: 10. CDR1 SGHAT and CDR2 FQNNGV come from the germline V gene. The CDR3 totals 16 residues. CDR3: CASSGRTGWSSYEQYL. CDR3 in DNA: TGTGCCAGCAGCGGAAGGACAGGATGGAGCTCCTACGAGCAGTACCTC.

Only a few counts were recorded for this clonotype. The CDR3 here is CASSYSYSGLAEAFF. The CDR3 region has the DNA TGTGCCAGCAGTTACTCTTATTCGGGCCTGGCTGAAGCTTTCTTT. The chain uses TRBV6-5 and TRBJ1-1, with D uncertain. V was shortened by 0 bases and J by 6 bases, with 14 bases between the two germline ends. Germline assignment: CDR1 MNHEY and CDR2 SVGAGI. CDR3 length: 15 residues.